One TCR beta chain is described in this entry. The antigen remains unidentified. This sample stems from a study of OX40 agonist ivuxolimab in advanced cancers. Study overall: Earlier anti-PD-1, anti-PD-L1 or anti-CTLA-4 therapy was permitted; over 35% had received some. Two patients with cutaneous melanoma and one with hepatocellular carcinoma, three in total, showed partial responses.

CDR1 and CDR2 from the germline V gene are SGDLS and YYNGEE. Trimming removed 4 bases from V and 1 base from J, with 14 bases in between. The CDR3 covers 15 residues. Study-wide results and limits: CD8+ T cells averaged more expanded clones than CD4+. What antigens the expanded peripheral T cells recognized was never established.

Using immunoSEQ multiplex PCR, the repertoire was profiled, and TCRdb retains in-frame clones only, with some absent. Of tens of thousands of clones in the sample, about 88% were seen once. Sequencing was performed on CD4+ or CD8+ T cells sorted from blood, taken in a trial of the OX40 agonist ivuxolimab. This TCR was sampled from an adult with an advanced solid tumor such as melanoma, head and neck, liver or kidney cancer. V gene TRBV9 combines with J gene TRBJ1-1, with D possibly matching TRBD1 (5 bases). CDR3: CASSRHPTGNTEAFF. The DNA for the CDR3 is TGTGCCAGCAGCCGACACCCCACAGGGAACACTGAAGCTTTCTTT.